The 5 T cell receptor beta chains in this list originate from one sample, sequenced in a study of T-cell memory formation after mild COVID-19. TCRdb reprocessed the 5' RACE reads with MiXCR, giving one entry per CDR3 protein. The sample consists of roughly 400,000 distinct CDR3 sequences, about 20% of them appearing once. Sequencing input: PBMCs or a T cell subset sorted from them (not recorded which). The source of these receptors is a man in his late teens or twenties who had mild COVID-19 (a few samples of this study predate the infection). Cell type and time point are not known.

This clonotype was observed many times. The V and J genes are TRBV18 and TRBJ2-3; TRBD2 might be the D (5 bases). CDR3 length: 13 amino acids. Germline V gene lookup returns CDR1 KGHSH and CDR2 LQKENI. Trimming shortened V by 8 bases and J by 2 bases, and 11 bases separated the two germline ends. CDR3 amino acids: CASSPGDTDTQYF. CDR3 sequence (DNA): TGTGCCAGCAGCCCCGGGGACACAGATACGCAGTATTTT.

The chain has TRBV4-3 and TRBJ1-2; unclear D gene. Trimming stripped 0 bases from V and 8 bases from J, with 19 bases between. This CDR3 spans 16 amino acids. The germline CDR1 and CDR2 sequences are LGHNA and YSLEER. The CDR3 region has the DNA TGCGCCAGCAGCCAAGAACATCAATTTGGACGGGGAGGCTACACCTTC. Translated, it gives CASSQEHQFGRGGYTF.

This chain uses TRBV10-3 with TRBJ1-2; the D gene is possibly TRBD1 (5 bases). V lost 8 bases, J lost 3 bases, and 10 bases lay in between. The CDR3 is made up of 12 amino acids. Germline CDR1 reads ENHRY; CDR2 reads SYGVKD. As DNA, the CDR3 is TGTGCCATCCCGAGGGGAGACTATGGCTACACCTTC. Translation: CAIPRGDYGYTF.

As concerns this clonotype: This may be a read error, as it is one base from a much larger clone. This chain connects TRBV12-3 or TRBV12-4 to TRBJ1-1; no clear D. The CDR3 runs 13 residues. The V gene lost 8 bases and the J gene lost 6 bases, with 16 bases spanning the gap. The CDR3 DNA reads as TGTGCCAGCGCCCTTGGGGTGGCGGCTGAAGCTTTCTTT. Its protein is CASALGVAAEAFF.

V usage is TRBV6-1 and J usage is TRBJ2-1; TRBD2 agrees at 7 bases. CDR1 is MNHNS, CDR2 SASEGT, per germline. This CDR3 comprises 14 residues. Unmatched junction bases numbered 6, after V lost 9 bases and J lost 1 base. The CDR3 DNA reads TGTGCCAGTAAGTTGGGGGGGTCCTACAATGAGCAGTTCTTC. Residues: CASKLGGSYNEQFF.